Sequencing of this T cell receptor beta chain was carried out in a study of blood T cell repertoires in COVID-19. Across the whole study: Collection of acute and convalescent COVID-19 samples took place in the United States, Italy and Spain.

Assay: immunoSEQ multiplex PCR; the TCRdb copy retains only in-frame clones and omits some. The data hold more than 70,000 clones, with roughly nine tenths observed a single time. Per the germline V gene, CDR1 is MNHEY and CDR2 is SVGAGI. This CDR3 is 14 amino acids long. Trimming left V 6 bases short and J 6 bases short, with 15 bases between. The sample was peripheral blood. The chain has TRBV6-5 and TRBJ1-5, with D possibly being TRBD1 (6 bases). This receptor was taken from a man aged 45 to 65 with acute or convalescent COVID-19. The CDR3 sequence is CASRGDQGFQPQHF. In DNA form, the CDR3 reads TGTGCCAGCAGGGGGGATCAGGGGTTTCAGCCCCAGCATTTT.